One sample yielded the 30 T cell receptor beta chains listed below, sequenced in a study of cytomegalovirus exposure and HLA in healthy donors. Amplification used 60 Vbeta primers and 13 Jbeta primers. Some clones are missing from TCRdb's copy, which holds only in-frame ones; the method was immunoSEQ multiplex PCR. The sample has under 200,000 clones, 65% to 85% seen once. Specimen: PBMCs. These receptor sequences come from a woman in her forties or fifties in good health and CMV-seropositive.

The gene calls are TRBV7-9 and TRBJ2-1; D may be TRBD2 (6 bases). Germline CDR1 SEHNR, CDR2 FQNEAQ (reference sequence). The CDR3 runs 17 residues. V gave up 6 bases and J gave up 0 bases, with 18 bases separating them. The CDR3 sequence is CASSPPGQAGSYNEQFF. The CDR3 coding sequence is TGTGCCAGCAGTCCCCCAGGCCAAGCGGGCTCCTACAATGAGCAGTTCTTC.

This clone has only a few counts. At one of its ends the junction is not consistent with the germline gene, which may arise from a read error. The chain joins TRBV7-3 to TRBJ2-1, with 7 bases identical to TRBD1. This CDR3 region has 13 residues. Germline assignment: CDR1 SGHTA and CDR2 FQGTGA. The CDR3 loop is CASSVTGDGEQFF. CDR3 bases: TGTGCCAGCAGCGTAACAGGGGATGGTGAGCAGTTCTTC.

CDR3 DNA sequence: TGTGCCAGCAGAAACCCCCTGGACAGTGAACAGCCCCAGCATTTT. Residues: CASRNPLDSEQPQHF. The chain uses TRBV6-1 and TRBJ1-5; D perhaps matches TRBD1 (6 bases). The V gene's germline CDR1 is MNHNS and CDR2 SASEGT. The germline V and J ends were trimmed by 6 bases and 7 bases, with 19 bases remaining between them. The CDR3 is 15 residues long.

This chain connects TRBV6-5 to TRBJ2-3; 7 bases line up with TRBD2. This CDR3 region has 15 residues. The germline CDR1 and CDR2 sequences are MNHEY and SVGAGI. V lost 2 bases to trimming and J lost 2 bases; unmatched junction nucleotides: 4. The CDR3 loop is CASSYQGLSTDTQYF. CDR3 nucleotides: TGTGCCAGCAGTTACCAGGGACTATCCACAGATACGCAGTATTTT.

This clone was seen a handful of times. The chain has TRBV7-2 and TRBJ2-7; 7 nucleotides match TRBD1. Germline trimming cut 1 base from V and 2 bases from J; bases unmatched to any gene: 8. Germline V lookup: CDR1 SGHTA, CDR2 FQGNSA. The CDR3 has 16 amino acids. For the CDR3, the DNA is TGTGCCAGCAGCTTAGAATTTGGGGACAGTCCCTACGAGCAGTACTTC. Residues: CASSLEFGDSPYEQYF. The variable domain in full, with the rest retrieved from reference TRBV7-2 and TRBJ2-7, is GAGVSQSPSNKVTEKGKDVELRCDPISGHTALYWYRQSLGQGLEFLIYFQGNSAPDKSGLPSDRFSAERTGGSVSTLTIQRTQQEDSAVYLCASSLEFGDSPYEQYFGPGTRLTVT.

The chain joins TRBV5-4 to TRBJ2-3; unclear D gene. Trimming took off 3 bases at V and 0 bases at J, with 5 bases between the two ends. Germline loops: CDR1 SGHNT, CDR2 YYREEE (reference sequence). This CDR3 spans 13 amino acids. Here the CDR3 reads CASSYTSTDTQYF. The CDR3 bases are TGTGCCAGCAGCTACACCAGCACAGATACGCAGTATTTT.

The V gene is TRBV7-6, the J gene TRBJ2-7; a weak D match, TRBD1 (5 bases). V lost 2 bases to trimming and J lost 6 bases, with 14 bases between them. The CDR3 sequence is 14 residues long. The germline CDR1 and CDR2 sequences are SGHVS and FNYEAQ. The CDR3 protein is CASSLSGWGSEQYF. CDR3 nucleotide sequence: TGTGCCAGCAGCTTAAGTGGTTGGGGCTCCGAGCAGTACTTC.

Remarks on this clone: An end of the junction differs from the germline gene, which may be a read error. The CDR3 is CSSSFRDSEAFF. DNA for the CDR3: TGTTCCAGCAGCTTCCGGGATTCTGAAGCTTTCTTT. The V and J genes are TRBV7-9 and TRBJ1-1; the D is unclear. This CDR3 has 12 amino acids. CDR1 is SEHNR, CDR2 FQNEAQ, per germline (reference sequence).

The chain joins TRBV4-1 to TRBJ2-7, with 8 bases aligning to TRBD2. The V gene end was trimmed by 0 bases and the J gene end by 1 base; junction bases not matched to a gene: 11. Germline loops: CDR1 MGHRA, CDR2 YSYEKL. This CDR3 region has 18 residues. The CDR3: CASSQDLKLAVKSYEQYF. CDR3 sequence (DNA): TGCGCCAGCAGCCAAGATTTAAAACTAGCGGTGAAATCCTACGAGCAGTACTTC.

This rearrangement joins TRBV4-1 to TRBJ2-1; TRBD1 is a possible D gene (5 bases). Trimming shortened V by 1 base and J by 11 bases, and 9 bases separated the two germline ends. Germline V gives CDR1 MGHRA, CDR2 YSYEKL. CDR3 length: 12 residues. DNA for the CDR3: TGCGCCAGCAGCCAAGCAGGGTTGCAGCAGTTCTTC. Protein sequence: CASSQAGLQQFF.

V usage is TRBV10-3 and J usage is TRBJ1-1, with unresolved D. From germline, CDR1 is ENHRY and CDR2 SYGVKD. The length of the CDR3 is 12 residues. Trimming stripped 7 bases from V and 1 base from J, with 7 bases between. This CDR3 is CAINAGNTEAFF. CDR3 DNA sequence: TGTGCCATCAATGCAGGGAACACTGAAGCTTTCTTT.

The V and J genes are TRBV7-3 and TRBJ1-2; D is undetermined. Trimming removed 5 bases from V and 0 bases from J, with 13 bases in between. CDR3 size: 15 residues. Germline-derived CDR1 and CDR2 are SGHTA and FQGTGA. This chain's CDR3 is CASSPPTTPNYGYTF. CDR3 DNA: TGTGCCAGCAGCCCGCCGACAACTCCTAACTATGGCTACACCTTC.

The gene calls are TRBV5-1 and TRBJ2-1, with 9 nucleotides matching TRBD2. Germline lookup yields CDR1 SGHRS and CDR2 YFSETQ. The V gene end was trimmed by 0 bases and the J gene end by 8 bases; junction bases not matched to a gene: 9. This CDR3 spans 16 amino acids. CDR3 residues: CASSLAPLAGNDEQFF. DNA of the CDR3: TGCGCCAGCAGCTTGGCCCCGCTAGCGGGGAACGATGAGCAGTTCTTC.

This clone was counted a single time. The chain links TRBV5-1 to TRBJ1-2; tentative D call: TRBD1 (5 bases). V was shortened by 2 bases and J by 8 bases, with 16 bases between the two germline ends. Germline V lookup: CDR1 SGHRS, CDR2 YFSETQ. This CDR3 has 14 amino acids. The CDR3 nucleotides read TGCGCCAGCAGCTTTCGGTCAGGGCCTGGGGGCTACACCTTC. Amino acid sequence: CASSFRSGPGGYTF.

Here the CDR3 reads CASSWDRGTEAFF. The CDR3 DNA reads TGTGCCAGCAGCTGGGACAGGGGTACTGAAGCTTTCTTT. The rearrangement uses TRBV27 and TRBJ1-1, with 10 bases lining up with TRBD1. V shed 6 bases and J 5 bases; nucleotides not matched to a gene: 3. This CDR3 is 13 amino acids long. Germline assignment: CDR1 MNHEY and CDR2 SMNVEV (reference sequence).

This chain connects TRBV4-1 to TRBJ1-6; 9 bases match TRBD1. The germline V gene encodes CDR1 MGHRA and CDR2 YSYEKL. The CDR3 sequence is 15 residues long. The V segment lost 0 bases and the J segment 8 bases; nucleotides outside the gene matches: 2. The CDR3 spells CASSQDRTGDSPLHF. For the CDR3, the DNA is TGCGCCAGCAGCCAAGACCGGACAGGGGATTCACCCCTCCACTTT.

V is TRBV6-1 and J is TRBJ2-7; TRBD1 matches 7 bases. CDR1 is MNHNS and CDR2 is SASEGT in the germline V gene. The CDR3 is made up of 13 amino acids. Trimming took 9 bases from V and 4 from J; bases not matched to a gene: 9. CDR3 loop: CASFRGQLYEQYF. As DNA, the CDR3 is TGTGCCAGTTTCCGGGGACAGTTATACGAGCAGTACTTC.

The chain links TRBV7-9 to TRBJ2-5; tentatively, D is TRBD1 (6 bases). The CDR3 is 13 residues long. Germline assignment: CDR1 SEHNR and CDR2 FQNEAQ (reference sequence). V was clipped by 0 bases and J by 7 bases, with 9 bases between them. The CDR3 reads CASSLAEGGTQYF. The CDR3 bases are TGTGCCAGCAGCTTAGCGGAAGGGGGGACCCAGTACTTC.

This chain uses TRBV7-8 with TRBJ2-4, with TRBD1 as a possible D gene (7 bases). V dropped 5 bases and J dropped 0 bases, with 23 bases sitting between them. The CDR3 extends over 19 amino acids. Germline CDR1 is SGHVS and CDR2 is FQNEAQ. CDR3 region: CASSPRGGGEALAKNIQYF. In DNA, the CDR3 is TGTGCCAGCAGCCCCCGTGGAGGGGGCGAAGCGCTAGCCAAAAACATTCAGTACTTC.

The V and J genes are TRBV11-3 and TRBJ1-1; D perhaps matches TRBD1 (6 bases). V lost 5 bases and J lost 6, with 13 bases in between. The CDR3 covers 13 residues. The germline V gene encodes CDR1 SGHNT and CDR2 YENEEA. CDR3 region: CASSPQQGSEAFF. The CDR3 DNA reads TGTGCCAGCAGCCCGCAACAGGGATCTGAAGCTTTCTTT.

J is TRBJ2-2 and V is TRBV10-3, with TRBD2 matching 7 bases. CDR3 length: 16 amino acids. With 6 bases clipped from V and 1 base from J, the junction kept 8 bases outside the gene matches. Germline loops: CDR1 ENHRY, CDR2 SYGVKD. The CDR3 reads CAISPLADRNTGELFF. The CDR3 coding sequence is TGTGCCATCAGCCCCCTAGCGGACCGGAACACCGGGGAGCTGTTTTTT.

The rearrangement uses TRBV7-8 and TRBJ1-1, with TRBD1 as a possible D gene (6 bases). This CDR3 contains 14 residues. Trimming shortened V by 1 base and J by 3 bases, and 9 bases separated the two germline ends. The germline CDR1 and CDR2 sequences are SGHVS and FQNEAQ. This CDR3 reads CASSLVGGDTEAFF. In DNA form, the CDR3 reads TGTGCCAGCAGCTTAGTAGGGGGAGACACTGAAGCTTTCTTT.

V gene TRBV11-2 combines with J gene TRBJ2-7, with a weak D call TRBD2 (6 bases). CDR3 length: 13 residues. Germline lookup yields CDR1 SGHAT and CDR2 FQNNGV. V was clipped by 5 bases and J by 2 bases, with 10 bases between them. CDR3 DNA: TGTGCCAGCAGCGCGGGACGGACCTACGAGCAGTACTTC. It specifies CASSAGRTYEQYF.

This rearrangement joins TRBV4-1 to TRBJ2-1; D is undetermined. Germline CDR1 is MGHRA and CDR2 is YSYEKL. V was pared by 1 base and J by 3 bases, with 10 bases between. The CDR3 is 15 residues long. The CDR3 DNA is TGCGCCAGCAGCCAAGCAGGAATAAACTACAATGAGCAGTTCTTC. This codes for CASSQAGINYNEQFF.

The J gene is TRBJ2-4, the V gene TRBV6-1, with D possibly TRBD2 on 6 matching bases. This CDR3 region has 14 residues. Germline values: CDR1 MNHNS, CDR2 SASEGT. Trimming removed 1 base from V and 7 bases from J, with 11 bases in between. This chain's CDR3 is CASSEVGGRNIQYF. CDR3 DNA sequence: TGTGCCAGCAGTGAAGTGGGGGGAAGGAACATTCAGTACTTC.

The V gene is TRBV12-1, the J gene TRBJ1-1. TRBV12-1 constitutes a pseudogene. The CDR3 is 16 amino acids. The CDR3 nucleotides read TGTGCCAGCAGCCTCCCCTCCCCAAAAACGGACACTGAAGCTTTCTTT. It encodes CASSLPSPKTDTEAFF.

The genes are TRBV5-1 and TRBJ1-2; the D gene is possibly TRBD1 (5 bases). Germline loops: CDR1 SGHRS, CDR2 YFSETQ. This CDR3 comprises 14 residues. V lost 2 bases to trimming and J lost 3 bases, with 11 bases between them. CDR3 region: CASSFGTGDYGYTF. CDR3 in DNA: TGCGCCAGCAGCTTTGGAACAGGAGACTATGGCTACACCTTC. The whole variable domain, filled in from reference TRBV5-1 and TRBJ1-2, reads KAGVTQTPRYLIKTRGQQVTLSCSPISGHRSVSWYQQTPGQGLQFLFEYFSETQRNKGNFPGRFSGRQFSNSRSEMNVSTLELGDSALYLCASSFGTGDYGYTFGSGTRLTVV.

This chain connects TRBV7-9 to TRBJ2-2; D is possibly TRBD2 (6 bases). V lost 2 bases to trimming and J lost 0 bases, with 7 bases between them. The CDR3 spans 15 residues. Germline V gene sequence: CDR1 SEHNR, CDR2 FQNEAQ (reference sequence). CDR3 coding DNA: TGTGCCAGCAGCTTAACTAGCCCGAACACCGGGGAGCTGTTTTTT. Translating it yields CASSLTSPNTGELFF.

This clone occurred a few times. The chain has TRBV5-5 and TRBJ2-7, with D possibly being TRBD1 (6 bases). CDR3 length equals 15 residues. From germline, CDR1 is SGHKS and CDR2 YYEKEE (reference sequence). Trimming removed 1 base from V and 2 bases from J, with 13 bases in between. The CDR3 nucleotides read TGTGCCAGCAGCTTGTCGCCAGGGGAAACCTACGAGCAGTACTTC. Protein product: CASSLSPGETYEQYF. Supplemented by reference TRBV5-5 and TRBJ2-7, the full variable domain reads DAGVTQSPTHLIKTRGQQVTLRCSPISGHKSVSWYQQVLGQGPQFIFQYYEKEERGRGNFPDRFSARQFPNYSSELNVNALLLGDSALYLCASSLSPGETYEQYFGPGTRLTVT.

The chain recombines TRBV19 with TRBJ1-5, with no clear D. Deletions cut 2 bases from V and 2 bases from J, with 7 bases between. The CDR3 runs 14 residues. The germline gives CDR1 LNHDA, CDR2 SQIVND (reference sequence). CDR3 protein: CASSIIRGNQPQHF. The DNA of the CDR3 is TGTGCCAGTAGTATAATTCGGGGCAATCAGCCCCAGCATTTT.